This record concerns one TCR beta chain sequence. Its antigen remains unknown. This sample is drawn from a study of siplizumab effects on memory and regulatory T cells. Broader study findings: In controls, around 25% of mappable alloreactive CD4+ clones were Treg-derived on average, versus about 75% with siplizumab. Unstimulated subsets were the mapping target of only a minor fraction of alloreactive clones. Proliferating Tregs in siplizumab cultures were never verified as suppressive. Naive T cells, seemingly more diverse than memory cells, seemed major alloresponse contributors.

This CDR3 spans 17 amino acids. The germline gives CDR1 SGHTA, CDR2 FQGNSA. With 4 bases removed from V and 2 bases from J, the gap between germline ends came to 17 bases. Repertoires were generated with immunoSEQ multiplex PCR, while TCRdb's copy carries only in-frame clones and drops some. The sample holds some 41,000 clones, 89% seen once. This rearrangement joins TRBV7-2 to TRBJ2-2; D is perhaps TRBD1 or TRBD2 (6 bases each). Sequencing used naive CD4+ T cells sorted from blood. The receptor was isolated from a human donor in good health. The CDR3 spells CASSSTLGGLNTGELFF. The CDR3 nucleotides read TGTGCCAGCAGCTCGACCCTGGGGGGCCTTAACACCGGGGAGCTGTTTTTT.